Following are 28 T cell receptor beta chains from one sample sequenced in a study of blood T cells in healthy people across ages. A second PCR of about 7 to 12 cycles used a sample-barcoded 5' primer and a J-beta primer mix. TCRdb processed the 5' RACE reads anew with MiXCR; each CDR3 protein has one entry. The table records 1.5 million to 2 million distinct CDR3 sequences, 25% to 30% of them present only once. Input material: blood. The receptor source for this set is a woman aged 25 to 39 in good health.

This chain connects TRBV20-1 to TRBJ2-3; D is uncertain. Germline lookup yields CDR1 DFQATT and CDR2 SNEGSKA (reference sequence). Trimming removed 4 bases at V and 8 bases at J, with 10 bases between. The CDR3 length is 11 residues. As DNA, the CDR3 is TGCAGTGCTATCGGTCCGCGTACGCAGTATTTT. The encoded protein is CSAIGPRTQYF.

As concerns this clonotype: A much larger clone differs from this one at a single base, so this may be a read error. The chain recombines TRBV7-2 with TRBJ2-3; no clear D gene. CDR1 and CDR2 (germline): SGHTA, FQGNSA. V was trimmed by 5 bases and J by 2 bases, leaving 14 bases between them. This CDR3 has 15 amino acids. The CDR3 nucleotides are TGTGCCAGCAGCCGCGAACCAGCCCCCACAGATACGCAGTATTTT. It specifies CASSREPAPTDTQYF.

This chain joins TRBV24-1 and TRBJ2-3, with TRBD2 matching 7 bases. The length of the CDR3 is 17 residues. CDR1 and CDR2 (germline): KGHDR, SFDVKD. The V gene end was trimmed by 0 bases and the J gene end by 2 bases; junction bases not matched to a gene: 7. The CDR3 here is CATSDLGSGVATDTQYF. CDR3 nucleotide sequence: TGTGCCACCAGTGATTTGGGGAGCGGGGTAGCCACAGATACGCAGTATTTT.

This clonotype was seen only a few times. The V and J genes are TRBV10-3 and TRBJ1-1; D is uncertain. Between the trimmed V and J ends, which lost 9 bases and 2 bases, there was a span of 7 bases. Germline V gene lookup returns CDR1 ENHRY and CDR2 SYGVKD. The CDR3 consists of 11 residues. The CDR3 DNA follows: TGTGCCATTGGGTCAAACACTGAAGCTTTCTTT. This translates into CAIGSNTEAFF.

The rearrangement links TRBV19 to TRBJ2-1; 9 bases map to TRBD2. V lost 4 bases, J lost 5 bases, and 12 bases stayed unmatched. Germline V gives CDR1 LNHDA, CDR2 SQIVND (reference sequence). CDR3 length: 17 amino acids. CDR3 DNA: TGTGCCAGTAGTAGTACTTCGAGCGGGAGGTCTAACAATGAGCAGTTCTTC. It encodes CASSSTSSGRSNNEQFF.

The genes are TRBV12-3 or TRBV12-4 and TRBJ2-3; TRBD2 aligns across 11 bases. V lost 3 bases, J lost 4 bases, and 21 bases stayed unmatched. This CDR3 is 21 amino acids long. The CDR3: CASSFSLIIAGGPRNADTQYF. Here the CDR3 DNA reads TGTGCCAGCAGTTTTTCCCTCATTATAGCGGGAGGGCCAAGAAACGCAGATACGCAGTATTTT.

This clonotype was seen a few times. CDR3 sequence: CASSFPGAMGETQYF. For the CDR3, the DNA is TGTGCCAGCAGCTTTCCGGGGGCTATGGGGGAGACCCAGTACTTC. This chain links TRBV11-1 with TRBJ2-5; possibly TRBD1 or TRBD2 for D (6 bases each). Per germline, CDR1 SGHAT and CDR2 FQDESV (reference sequence). The CDR3 is 15 residues long. Trimming stripped 3 bases from V and 5 bases from J, with 16 bases between. Variable domain in full (rest from reference TRBV11-1 and TRBJ2-5): EAEVAQSPRYKITEKSQAVAFWCDPISGHATLYWYRQILGQGPELLVQFQDESVVDDSQLPKDRFSAERLKGVDSTLKIQPAELGDSAMYLCASSFPGAMGETQYFGPGTRLLVL.

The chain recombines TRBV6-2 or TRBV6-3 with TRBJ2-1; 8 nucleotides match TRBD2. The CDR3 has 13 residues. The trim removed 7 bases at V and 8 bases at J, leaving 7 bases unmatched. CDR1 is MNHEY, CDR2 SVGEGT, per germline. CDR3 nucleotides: TGTGCCAGCATGGGGACTAGTAGTTATGAGCAGTTCTTC. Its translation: CASMGTSSYEQFF.

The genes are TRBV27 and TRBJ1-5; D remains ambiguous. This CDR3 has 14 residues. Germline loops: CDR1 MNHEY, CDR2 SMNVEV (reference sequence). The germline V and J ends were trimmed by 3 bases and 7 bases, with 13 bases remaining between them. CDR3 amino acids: CASSFSSGGQPQHF. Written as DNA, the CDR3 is TGTGCCAGCAGTTTCAGTAGTGGAGGACAGCCCCAGCATTTT.

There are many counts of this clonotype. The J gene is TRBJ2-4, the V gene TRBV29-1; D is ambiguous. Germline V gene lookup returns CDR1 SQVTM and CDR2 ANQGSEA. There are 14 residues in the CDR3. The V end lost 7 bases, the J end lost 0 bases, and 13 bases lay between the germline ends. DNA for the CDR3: TGCAGCGCAGCGATAGCTCTAGCCAAAAACATTCAGTACTTC. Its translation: CSAAIALAKNIQYF.

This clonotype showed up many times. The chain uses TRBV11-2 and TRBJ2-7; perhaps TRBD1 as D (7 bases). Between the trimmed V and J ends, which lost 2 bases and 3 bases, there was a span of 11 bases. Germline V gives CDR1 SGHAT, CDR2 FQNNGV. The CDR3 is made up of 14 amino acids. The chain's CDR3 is CASSLYRGGYEQYF. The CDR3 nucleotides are TGTGCCAGCAGCTTATACAGGGGAGGCTACGAGCAGTACTTC.

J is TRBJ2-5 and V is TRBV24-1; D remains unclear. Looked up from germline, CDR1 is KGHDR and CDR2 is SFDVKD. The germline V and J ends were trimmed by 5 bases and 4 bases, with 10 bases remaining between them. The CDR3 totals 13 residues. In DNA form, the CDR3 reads TGTGCCACCAGTGCCGATGCTGGAGAGACCCAGTACTTC. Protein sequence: CATSADAGETQYF.

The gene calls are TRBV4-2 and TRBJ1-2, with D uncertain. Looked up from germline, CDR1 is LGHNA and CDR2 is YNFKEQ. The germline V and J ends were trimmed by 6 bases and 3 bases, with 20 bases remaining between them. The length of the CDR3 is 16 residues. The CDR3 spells CASSISSLAGDYGYTF. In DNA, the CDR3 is TGTGCCAGCAGTATTAGCTCCCTCGCAGGAGACTATGGCTACACCTTC.

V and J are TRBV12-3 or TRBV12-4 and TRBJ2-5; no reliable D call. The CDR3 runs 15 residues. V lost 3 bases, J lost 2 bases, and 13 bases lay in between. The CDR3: CASSFRHSPQETQYF. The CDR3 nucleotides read TGTGCCAGCAGTTTTAGGCACTCCCCACAAGAGACCCAGTACTTC.

Here the CDR3 reads CASSATSGSKYEQYF. CDR3 DNA sequence: TGTGCCAGCAGCGCCACTAGCGGGAGTAAGTACGAGCAGTACTTC. The chain recombines TRBV11-2 with TRBJ2-7; 11 nucleotides line up with TRBD2. CDR1 SGHAT and CDR2 FQNNGV come from the germline V gene. Germline trimming cut 5 bases from V and 4 bases from J; bases unmatched to any gene: 7. CDR3 length: 15 residues.

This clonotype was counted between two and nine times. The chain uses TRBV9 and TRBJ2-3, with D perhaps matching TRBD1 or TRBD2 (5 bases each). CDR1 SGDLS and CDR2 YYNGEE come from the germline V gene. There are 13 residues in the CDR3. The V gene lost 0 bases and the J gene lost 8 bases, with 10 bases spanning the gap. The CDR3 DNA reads TGTGCCAGCAGCGTAGGCAGGGACGCTACGCAGTATTTT. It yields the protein CASSVGRDATQYF. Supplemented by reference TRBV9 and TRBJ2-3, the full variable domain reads DSGVTQTPKHLITATGQRVTLRCSPRSGDLSVYWYQQSLDQGLQFLIQYYNGEERAKGNILERFSAQQFPDLHSELNLSSLELGDSALYFCASSVGRDATQYFGPGTRLTVL.

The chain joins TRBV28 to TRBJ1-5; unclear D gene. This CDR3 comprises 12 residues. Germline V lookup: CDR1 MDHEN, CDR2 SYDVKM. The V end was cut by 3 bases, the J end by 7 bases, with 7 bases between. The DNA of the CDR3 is TGTGCCAGCAGTTTTTTTCTCCAGCCCCAGCATTTT. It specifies CASSFFLQPQHF.

For the CDR3, the DNA is TGTGCCAGCAGTGTAACAGGATTAGTGCGCCCCGGGGGCGAGCAGTACTTC. It translates to CASSVTGLVRPGGEQYF. The V call is TRBV6-1, the J call TRBJ2-5, with D perhaps TRBD2 (6 bases). The DNA end is a closer match to TRBJ2-7, so the J assignment may be wrong. In germline, CDR1 is MNHNS, CDR2 SASEGT. This CDR3 is built from 17 residues.

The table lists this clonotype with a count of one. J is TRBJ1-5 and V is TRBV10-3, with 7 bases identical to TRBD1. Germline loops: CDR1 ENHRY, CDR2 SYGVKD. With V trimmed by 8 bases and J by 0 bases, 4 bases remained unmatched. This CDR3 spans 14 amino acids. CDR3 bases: TGTGCCATCGAGGGGGCGGCTAGCAATCAGCCCCAGCATTTT. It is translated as CAIEGAASNQPQHF.

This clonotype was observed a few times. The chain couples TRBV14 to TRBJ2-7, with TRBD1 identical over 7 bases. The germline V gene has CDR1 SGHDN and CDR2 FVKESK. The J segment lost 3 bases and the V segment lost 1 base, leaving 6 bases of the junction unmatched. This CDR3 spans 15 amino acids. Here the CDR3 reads CASSQVVAGGYEQYF. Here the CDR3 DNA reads TGTGCCAGCAGCCAAGTGGTGGCAGGGGGCTACGAGCAGTACTTC.

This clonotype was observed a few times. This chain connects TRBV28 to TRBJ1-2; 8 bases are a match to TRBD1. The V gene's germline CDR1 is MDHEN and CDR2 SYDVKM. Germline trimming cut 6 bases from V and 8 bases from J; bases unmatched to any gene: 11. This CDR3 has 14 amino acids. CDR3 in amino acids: CASRLPGGAWGYTF. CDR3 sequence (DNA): TGTGCCAGCAGGCTTCCAGGGGGCGCGTGGGGCTACACCTTC.

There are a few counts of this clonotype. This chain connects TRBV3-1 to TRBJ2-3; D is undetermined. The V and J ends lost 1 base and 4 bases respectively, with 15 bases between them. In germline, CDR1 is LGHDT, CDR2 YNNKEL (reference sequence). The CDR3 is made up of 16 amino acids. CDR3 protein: CASSQVGLVDADTQYF. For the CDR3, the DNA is TGTGCCAGCAGCCAAGTTGGGTTAGTAGACGCAGATACGCAGTATTTT.

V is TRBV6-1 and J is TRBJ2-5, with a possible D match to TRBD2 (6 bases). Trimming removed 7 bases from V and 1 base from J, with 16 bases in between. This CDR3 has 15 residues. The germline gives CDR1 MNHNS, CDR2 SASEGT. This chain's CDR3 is CASTPAGRPQETQYF. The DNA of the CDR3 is TGTGCCAGCACCCCCGCGGGGAGACCCCAAGAGACCCAGTACTTC.

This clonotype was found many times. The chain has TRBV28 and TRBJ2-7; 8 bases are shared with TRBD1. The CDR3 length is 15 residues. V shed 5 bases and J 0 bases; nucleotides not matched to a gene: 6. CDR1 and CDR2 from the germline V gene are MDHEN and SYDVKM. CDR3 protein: CASSTTGTGSYEQYF. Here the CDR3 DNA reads TGTGCCAGCAGTACCACCGGGACAGGCTCCTACGAGCAGTACTTC.

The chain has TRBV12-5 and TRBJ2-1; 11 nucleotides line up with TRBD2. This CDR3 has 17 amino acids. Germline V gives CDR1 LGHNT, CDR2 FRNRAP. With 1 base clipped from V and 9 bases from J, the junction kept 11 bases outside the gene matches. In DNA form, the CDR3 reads TGTGCTAGTGGTTTGGACCGACTAGCGGGGACGCCCAGTGAGCAGTTCTTC. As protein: CASGLDRLAGTPSEQFF.

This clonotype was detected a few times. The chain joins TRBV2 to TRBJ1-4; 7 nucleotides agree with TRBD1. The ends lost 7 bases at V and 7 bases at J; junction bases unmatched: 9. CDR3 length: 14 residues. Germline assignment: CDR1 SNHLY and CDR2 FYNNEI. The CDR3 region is CASNRRDSGEKLFF. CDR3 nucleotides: TGTGCCAGCAACCGCCGGGACAGCGGTGAAAAACTGTTTTTT.

The CDR3 loop reads CASTPGGLGTDTQYF. CDR3 in DNA: TGCGCCAGCACTCCCGGGGGGCTTGGCACAGATACGCAGTATTTT. The chain is built from TRBV5-1 and TRBJ2-3; D is possibly TRBD2 (7 bases). Germline CDR1 and CDR2: SGHRS and YFSETQ. There are 15 residues in the CDR3. The V gene lost 6 bases and the J gene lost 1 base, with 15 bases spanning the gap.

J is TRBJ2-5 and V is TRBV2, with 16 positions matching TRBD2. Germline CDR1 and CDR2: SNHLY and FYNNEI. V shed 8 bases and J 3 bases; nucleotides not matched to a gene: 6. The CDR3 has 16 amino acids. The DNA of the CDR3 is TGTGCCAGCGGGACTAGCGGGGGGGGAGACGAAGAGACCCAGTACTTC. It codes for CASGTSGGGDEETQYF.